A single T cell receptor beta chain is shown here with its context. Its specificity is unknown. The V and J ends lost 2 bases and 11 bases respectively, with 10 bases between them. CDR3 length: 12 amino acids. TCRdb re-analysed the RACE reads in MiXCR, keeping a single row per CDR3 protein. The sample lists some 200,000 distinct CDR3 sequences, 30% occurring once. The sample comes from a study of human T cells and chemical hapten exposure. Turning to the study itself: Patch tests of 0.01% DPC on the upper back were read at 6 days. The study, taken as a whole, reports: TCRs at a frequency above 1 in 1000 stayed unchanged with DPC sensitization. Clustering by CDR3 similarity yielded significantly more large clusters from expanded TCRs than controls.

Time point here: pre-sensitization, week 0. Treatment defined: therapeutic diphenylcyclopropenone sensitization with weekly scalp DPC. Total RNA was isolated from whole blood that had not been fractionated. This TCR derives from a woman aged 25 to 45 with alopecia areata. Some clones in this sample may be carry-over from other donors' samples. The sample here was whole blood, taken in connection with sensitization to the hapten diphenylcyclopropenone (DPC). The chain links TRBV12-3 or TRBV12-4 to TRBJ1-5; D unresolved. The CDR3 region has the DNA TGTGCCAGCAGTTTATTAGGAGCCGCCCAGCATTTT. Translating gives CASSLLGAAQHF.